Shown below are 9 T cell receptor beta chains from a single sample sequenced in a study of Graves' ophthalmopathy and Graves' hyperthyroidism (dated by TCRdb to the late 2010s). The sequencing machine was an Illumina HiSeq 2000. For repertoire sequencing, the TCR beta CDR3 regions were amplified from RNA transcripts. A first-round RT-PCR used HTBI primers with the Qiagen OneStep RT-PCR kit, followed by a second-round multiplex PCR, size selection and purification. The public reads were reprocessed in TCRdb via fastp at Q25 and MiXCR, keeping in-frame beta chains. Every CDR3 protein is listed once, alongside the most common genes and DNA of its rows. The sample profile shows about 370,000 distinct CDR3 sequences; roughly 15% of them were found once. Jointly, the top ten make up 2% to 3% of the sample. The specimen was peripheral blood. The source is an adult woman with stable Graves' hyperthyroidism.

This clonotype has a count of ten or more. The V and J genes are TRBV20-1 and TRBJ2-7; 11 bases align to TRBD2. Germline-derived CDR1 and CDR2 are DFQATT and SNEGSKA (reference sequence). V shed 5 bases and J 3 bases; nucleotides not matched to a gene: 12. This CDR3 has 16 amino acids. The CDR3 nucleotides read TGCAGTGCTGTCTTATCAGGACTAGCGGGTAACTACGAGCAGTACTTC. Encoded protein: CSAVLSGLAGNYEQYF.

This chain connects TRBV2 to TRBJ1-1; D is perhaps TRBD1 (5 bases). V was pared by 8 bases and J by 3 bases, with 16 bases between. Per the germline V gene, CDR1 is SNHLY and CDR2 is FYNNEI. The length of the CDR3 is 14 residues. CDR3 amino acids: CASHRDPRDTEAFF. The CDR3 DNA reads TGTGCCAGCCATCGGGACCCTAGGGACACTGAAGCTTTCTTT.

The table lists this clonotype with many counts. The V call is TRBV12-3 or TRBV12-4, the J call TRBJ2-7; no reliable D call. Trimming pared 2 bases from V and 6 bases from J, leaving 8 bases between. The CDR3 has 12 amino acids. The CDR3 region has the DNA TGTGCCAGCAGTTTACGAGTGACCGAGCAGTACTTC. It is translated as CASSLRVTEQYF.

This chain links TRBV6-2 or TRBV6-3 with TRBJ2-6; the D gene is possibly TRBD2 (6 bases). Trimming shortened V by 0 bases and J by 3 bases, and 21 bases separated the two germline ends. Germline V gene data show CDR1 as MNHEY and CDR2 as SVGEGT. This CDR3 is built from 20 residues. The CDR3 DNA reads as TGTGCCAGCAGTTACTCGGAGGGTCGAGGAAGGGGCGGTGGGGCCAACGTCCTGACTTTC. Its translation: CASSYSEGRGRGGGANVLTF.

The table lists this clonotype with many counts. The genes are TRBV7-9 and TRBJ2-5, with 8 bases matching TRBD2. V gave up 6 bases and J gave up 5 bases; unmatched junction bases: 11. The germline V gene has CDR1 SEHNR and CDR2 FQNEAQ (reference sequence). CDR3 length: 15 residues. The CDR3 protein is CASRPTGGPGETQYF. CDR3 bases: TGTGCCAGCAGACCCACGGGAGGGCCGGGGGAGACCCAGTACTTC.

This rearrangement joins TRBV4-2 to TRBJ1-2; no definite D call. The V and J ends lost 0 bases and 2 bases respectively, with 7 bases between them. There are 14 residues in the CDR3. Germline loops: CDR1 LGHNA, CDR2 YNFKEQ. CDR3 in amino acids: CASSQDRLNYGYTF. In DNA, the CDR3 is TGTGCCAGCAGCCAAGACAGGCTGAACTATGGCTACACCTTC.

This clonotype has a count of ten or more. V gene TRBV7-2 combines with J gene TRBJ2-5; D uncertain. CDR1 SGHTA and CDR2 FQGNSA come from the germline V gene. Deletions cut 5 bases from V and 5 bases from J, with 12 bases between. The CDR3 is made up of 13 amino acids. The CDR3 here is CASSLRVRETQYF. The CDR3 bases are TGTGCCAGCAGCCTCCGGGTCCGGGAGACCCAGTACTTC.

This clonotype was picked up many times. The genes are TRBV12-3 or TRBV12-4 and TRBJ2-2; 9 bases agree with TRBD1. The CDR3 has 16 amino acids. After removal of 0 bases from V and 3 bases from J, the junction contained 2 bases not matched to a gene. CDR3 region: CASSLADRGHTGELFF. For the CDR3, the DNA is TGTGCCAGCAGTTTAGCGGACAGGGGACACACCGGGGAGCTGTTTTTT.

This clonotype has a handful of counts. The genes are TRBV5-6 and TRBJ1-1; weak D call: TRBD1 (6 bases). CDR1 and CDR2 (germline): SGHDT, YYEEEE. V lost 0 bases and J 5 bases, leaving 14 bases between the germline ends. The CDR3 loop spans 15 amino acids. CDR3 amino acids: CASSLARERGTEAFF. The DNA of the CDR3 is TGTGCCAGCAGCTTGGCCAGGGAGAGGGGGACTGAAGCTTTCTTT.